Below, 10 T cell receptor beta chains from the same sample are listed, as sequenced in a study of a mutant IDH1 vaccine in newly diagnosed glioma. Clones were read by immunoSEQ multiplex PCR, and TCRdb kept only the in-frame ones, dropping some. Of approximately 43,000 clones in the sample, over 75% were seen once. These TCRs are of unknown antigen specificity. Time point of the sample: week 35, safety follow-up. Alongside topical imiquimod, each dose of vaccine comprised 300 ug of mutant IDH1 20-mer peptide. The source was PBMCs, collected from a glioma patient whose treatment included an IDH1 peptide vaccine. The receptors shown here come from a man aged 40-49 years with glioma.

The chain employs TRBV11-3 and TRBJ2-1; 7 nucleotides align to TRBD1. The germline V gene encodes CDR1 SGHNT and CDR2 YENEEA. The CDR3 covers 13 residues. Trimming removed 3 bases from V and 9 bases from J; junction bases left unmatched: 5. CDR3 sequence (DNA): TGTGCCAGCAGCTTGACGGCAGGGGGTGAGCAGTTCTTC. Protein product: CASSLTAGGEQFF.

This chain uses TRBV18 with TRBJ2-7; 9 positions match TRBD1. This CDR3 spans 15 amino acids. Looked up from germline, CDR1 is KGHSH and CDR2 is LQKENI. J gave up 0 bases and V 5 bases, and 5 bases lay outside the gene matches. CDR3 DNA: TGTGCCAGCTCATCCGGGACAGGGATCTCCTACGAGCAGTACGTC. It is translated as CASSSGTGISYEQYV.

J is TRBJ2-3 and V is TRBV7-2; D perhaps matches TRBD2 (6 bases). CDR1 and CDR2 from the germline V gene are SGHTA and FQGNSA. V shed 1 base and J shed 6 bases, with 11 bases lying between them. This CDR3 contains 14 residues. Written as DNA, the CDR3 is TGTGCCAGCAGCTTAGGAGGGAGCGGGGATACGCAGTATTTT. This encodes CASSLGGSGDTQYF.

This clone was seen only once. This chain links TRBV19 with TRBJ1-5, with 8 bases matching TRBD1. CDR1 and CDR2 (germline): LNHDA, SQIVND (reference sequence). CDR3 length: 16 residues. V shed 5 bases and J 6 bases; nucleotides not matched to a gene: 12. The CDR3 loop reads CASSVDRGGSSQPQHF. The CDR3 DNA is TGTGCCAGTAGTGTTGACAGGGGAGGCTCCTCTCAGCCCCAGCATTTT.

This chain joins TRBV6-4 and TRBJ2-3; 9 bases are a match to TRBD1. This CDR3 contains 15 residues. Germline loops: CDR1 MRHNA, CDR2 SNTAGT. V lost 6 bases and J lost 6; bases outside the gene matches: 10. The DNA of the CDR3 is TGTGCCAGCAGCGCCGGGACAGGGAGTACGGATACGCAGTATTTT. This codes for CASSAGTGSTDTQYF.

This clone was observed once. The J gene is TRBJ2-4, the V gene TRBV7-9; 8 bases map to TRBD1. CDR1 and CDR2 (germline): SEHNR, FQNEAQ (reference sequence). This CDR3 has 14 amino acids. The V gene end was trimmed by 5 bases and the J gene end by 8 bases; junction bases not matched to a gene: 8. The CDR3 spells CASSSTDRDDIQYF. The CDR3 nucleotides read TGTGCCAGCAGCAGCACGGACAGGGATGACATTCAGTACTTC.

The chain joins TRBV19 to TRBJ2-3; D unclear. Looked up from germline, CDR1 is LNHDA and CDR2 is SQIVND (reference sequence). The V and J ends lost 5 bases and 15 bases respectively, with 12 bases between them. There are 10 residues in the CDR3. The CDR3 sequence: CASSGFRLYF. As DNA, the CDR3 is TGTGCCAGTAGTGGGTTTCGGTTATATTTT.

V is TRBV7-8 and J is TRBJ2-5; tentatively, D is TRBD1 (6 bases). CDR3 length: 14 amino acids. The germline V and J ends were trimmed by 0 bases and 5 bases, with 10 bases remaining between them. The germline gives CDR1 SGHVS, CDR2 FQNEAQ. The CDR3 loop is CASSLAYQGETQYF. CDR3 nucleotide sequence: TGTGCCAGCAGCTTAGCTTATCAGGGGGAGACCCAGTACTTC.

The V call is TRBV19, the J call TRBJ2-7; D possibly corresponds to TRBD2 (5 bases). Germline V CDR1 and CDR2: LNHDA, SQIVND (reference sequence). The germline V and J ends were trimmed by 3 bases and 1 base, with 13 bases remaining between them. The CDR3 covers 15 residues. The CDR3 sequence: CASSMGLSVSYEQYF. The DNA for the CDR3 is TGTGCCAGTAGTATGGGTCTTAGCGTGTCCTACGAGCAGTACTTC.

The chain carries TRBV5-1 and TRBJ1-1, with D possibly being TRBD1 (6 bases). Germline CDR1 and CDR2: SGHRS and YFSETQ. With 0 bases removed from V and 4 bases from J, the gap between germline ends came to 16 bases. This CDR3 has 16 residues. CDR3 in DNA: TGCGCCAGCAGCTTGGCTGGGGGGCAGGGGTCCACTGAAGCTTTCTTT. Translating it yields CASSLAGGQGSTEAFF.